The present TCR beta chain was sequenced within a study of T cell repertoires in cytomegalovirus infection. From the reads, TCRdb called clonotypes with MiXCR, one entry per CDR3 protein. The table records under 200,000 distinct CDR3 sequences, 7.5% to 10% of them present only once. Germline lookup yields CDR1 SGHDT and CDR2 YYEEEE. There are 15 residues in the CDR3. The V gene end was trimmed by 4 bases and the J gene end by 6 bases; junction bases not matched to a gene: 7. This clonotype was obtained from a human donor in good health (CMV status not recorded). Some clones in this sample may be carry-over from other donors' samples. The chain joins TRBV5-6 to TRBJ2-1; 10 bases line up with TRBD2. Material: PBMCs. The CDR3 sequence: CASSRAGGPFNEQFF. CDR3 DNA: TGTGCCAGCAGCAGAGCGGGAGGGCCTTTCAATGAGCAGTTCTTC.